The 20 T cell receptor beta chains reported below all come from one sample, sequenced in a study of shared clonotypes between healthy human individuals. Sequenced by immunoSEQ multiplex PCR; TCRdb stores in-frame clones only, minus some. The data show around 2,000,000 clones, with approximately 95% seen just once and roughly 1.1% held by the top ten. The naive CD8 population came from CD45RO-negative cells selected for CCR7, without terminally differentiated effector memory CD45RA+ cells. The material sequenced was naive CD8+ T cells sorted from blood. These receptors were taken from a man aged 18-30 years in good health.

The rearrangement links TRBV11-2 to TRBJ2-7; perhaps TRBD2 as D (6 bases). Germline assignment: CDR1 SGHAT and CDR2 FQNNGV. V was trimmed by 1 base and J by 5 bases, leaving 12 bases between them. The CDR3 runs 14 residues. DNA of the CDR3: TGTGCCAGCAGCTTAGGGTTGACTAGACACGAGCAGTACTTC. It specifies CASSLGLTRHEQYF.

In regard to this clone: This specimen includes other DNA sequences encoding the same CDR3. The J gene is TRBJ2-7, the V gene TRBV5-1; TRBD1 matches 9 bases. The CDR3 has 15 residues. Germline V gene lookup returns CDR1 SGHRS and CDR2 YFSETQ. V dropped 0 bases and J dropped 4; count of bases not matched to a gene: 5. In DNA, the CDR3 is TGCGCCAGCAGCTTGGCGGGGACAGGGACTTACGAGCAGTACTTC. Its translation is CASSLAGTGTYEQYF.

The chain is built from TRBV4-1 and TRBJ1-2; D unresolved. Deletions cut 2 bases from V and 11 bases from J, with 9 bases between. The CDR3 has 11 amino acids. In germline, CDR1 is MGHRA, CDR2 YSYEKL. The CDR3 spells CASSQLDLYTF. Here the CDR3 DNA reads TGCGCCAGCAGCCAATTAGACCTGTACACCTTC.

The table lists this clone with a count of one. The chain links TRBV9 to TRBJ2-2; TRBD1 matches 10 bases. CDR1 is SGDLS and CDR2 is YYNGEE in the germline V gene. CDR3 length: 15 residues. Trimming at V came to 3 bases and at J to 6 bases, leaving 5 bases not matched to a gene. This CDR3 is CASSGDRGFPGELFF. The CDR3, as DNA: TGTGCCAGCAGCGGGGACAGGGGCTTCCCCGGGGAGCTGTTTTTT.

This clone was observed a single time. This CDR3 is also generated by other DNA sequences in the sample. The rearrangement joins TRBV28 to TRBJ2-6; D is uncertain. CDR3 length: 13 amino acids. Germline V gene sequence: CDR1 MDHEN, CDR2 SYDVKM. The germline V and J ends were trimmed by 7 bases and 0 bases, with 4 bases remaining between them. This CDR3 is CASTLSGANVLTF. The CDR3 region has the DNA TGTGCCAGCACTCTCTCTGGGGCCAACGTCCTGACTTTC.

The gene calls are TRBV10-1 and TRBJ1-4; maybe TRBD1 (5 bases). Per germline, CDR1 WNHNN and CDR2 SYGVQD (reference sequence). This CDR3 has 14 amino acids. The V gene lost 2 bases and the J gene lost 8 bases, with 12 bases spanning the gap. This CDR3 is CASSETGTDEKLFF. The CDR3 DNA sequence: TGCGCCAGCAGTGAGACAGGTACCGACGAAAAACTGTTTTTT.

The CDR3 protein is CASSEGLGGYLAGGTDTQYF. Here the CDR3 DNA reads TGTGCCAGCAGTGAAGGCTTAGGAGGTTATCTAGCGGGGGGCACAGATACGCAGTATTTT. This chain joins TRBV6-1 and TRBJ2-3, with TRBD2 matching 10 bases. V was pared by 1 base and J by 1 base, with 14 bases of the junction left unmatched. Germline V gene data show CDR1 as MNHNS and CDR2 as SASEGT. The length of the CDR3 is 20 residues.

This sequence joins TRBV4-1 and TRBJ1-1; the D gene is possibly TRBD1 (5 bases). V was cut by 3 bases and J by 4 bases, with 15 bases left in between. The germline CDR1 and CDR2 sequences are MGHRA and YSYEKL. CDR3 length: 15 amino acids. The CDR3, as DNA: TGCGCCAGCAGCCAGACGACAGAGGGAATCACTGAAGCTTTCTTT. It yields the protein CASSQTTEGITEAFF.

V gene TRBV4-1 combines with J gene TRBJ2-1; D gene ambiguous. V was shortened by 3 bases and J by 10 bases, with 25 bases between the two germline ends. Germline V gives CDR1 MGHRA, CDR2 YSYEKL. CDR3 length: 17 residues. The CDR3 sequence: CASSHSIERSVTREQFF. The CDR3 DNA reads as TGCGCCAGCAGCCATAGTATAGAGAGGTCCGTTACCAGAGAGCAGTTCTTC.

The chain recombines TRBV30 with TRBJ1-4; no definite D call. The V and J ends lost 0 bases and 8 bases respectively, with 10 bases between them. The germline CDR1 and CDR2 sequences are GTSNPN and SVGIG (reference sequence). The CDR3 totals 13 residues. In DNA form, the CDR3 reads TGTGCCTGGAGTGTAAGTCTAAGCGAAAAACTGTTTTTT. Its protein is CAWSVSLSEKLFF.

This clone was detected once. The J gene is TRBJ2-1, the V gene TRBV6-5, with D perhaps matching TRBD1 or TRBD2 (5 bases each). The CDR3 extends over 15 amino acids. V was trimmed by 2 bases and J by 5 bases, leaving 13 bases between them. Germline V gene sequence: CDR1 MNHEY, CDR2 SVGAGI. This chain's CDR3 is CASSYEGPYDNEQFF. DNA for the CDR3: TGTGCCAGCAGTTACGAGGGACCGTACGACAATGAGCAGTTCTTC.

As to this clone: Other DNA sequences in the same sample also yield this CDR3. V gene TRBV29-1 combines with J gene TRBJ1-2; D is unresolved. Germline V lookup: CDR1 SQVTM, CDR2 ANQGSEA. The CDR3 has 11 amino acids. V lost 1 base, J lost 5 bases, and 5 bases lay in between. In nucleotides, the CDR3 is TGCAGCGTTGAAGGGAGTTATGGCTACACCTTC. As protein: CSVEGSYGYTF.

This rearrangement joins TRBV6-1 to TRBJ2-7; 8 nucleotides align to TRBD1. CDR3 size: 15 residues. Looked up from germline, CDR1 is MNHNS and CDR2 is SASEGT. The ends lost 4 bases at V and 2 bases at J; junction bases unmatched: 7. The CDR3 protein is CASSVPGTGPYEQYF. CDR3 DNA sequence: TGTGCCAGCAGTGTTCCCGGGACAGGACCCTACGAGCAGTACTTC.

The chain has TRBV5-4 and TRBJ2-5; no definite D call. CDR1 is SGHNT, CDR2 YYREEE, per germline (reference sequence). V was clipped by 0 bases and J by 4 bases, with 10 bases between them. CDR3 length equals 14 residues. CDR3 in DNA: TGTGCCAGCAGCTTGGGCCCCCCGGGAGAGACCCAGTACTTC. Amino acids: CASSLGPPGETQYF.

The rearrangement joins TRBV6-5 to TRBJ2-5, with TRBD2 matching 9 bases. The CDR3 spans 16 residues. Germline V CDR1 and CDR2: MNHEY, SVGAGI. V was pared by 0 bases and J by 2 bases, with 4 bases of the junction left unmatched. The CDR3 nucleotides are TGTGCCAGCAGTTACTCTCTAGCGGGATGGCAAGAGACCCAGTACTTC. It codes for CASSYSLAGWQETQYF.

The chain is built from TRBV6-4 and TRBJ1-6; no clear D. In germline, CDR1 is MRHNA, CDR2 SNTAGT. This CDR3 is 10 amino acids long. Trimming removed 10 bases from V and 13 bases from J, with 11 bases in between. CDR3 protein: CAIGMEPLHF. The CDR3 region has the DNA TGTGCCATCGGTATGGAGCCCCTCCACTTT.

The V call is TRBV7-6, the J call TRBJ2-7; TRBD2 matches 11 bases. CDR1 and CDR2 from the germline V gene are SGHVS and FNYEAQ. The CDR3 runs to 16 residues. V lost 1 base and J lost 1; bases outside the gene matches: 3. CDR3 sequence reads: CASSLEGTSGSYEQYF. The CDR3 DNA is TGTGCCAGCAGCTTAGAGGGGACTAGCGGTTCCTACGAGCAGTACTTC.

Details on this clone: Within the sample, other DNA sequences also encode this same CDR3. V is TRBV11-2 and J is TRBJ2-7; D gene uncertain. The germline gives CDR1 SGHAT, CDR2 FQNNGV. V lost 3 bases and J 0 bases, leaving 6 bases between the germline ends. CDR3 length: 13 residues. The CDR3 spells CASSLARSYEQYF. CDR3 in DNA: TGTGCCAGCAGCTTGGCCCGCTCCTACGAGCAGTACTTC.

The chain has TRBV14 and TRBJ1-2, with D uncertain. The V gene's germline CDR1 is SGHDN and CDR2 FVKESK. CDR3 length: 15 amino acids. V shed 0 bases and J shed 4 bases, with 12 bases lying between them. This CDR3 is CASSQDVSPAYGYTF. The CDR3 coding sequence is TGTGCCAGCAGCCAAGATGTCTCTCCAGCCTATGGCTACACCTTC.

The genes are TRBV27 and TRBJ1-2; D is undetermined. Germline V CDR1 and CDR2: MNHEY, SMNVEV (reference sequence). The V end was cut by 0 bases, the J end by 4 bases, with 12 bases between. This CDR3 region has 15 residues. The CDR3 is CASSLSGRTTYGYTF. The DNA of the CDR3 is TGTGCCAGCAGTTTATCGGGGAGGACGACCTATGGCTACACCTTC.